What follows is one TCR beta chain and its context. Authors' methods: Estimates of nucleated cell counts were drawn from the amplification of reference gene primers. Using immunoSEQ multiplex PCR, the repertoire was profiled, and TCRdb retains in-frame clones only, with some absent. That table gives V, J and clone size, and the DNA gave D and trimming. The sample holds around 130,000 clones, around 90% seen once. These data come from a study of blood T cell repertoires in COVID-19. The CDR3 runs to 15 residues. CDR1 and CDR2 from the germline V gene are SGHDT and YYEEEE. The junction had 6 bases not matched to a gene; V was cut back by 4 bases and J by 0 bases.

The TCR originated in a man aged 55 to 70 with active or convalescent COVID-19. V gene TRBV5-6 combines with J gene TRBJ2-7; 8 nucleotides match TRBD1. Sequencing used peripheral blood. The DNA for the CDR3 is TGTGCCAGCAGCCCCGACAGGGGTCCCTCCTACGAGCAGTACTTC. Translated: CASSPDRGPSYEQYF.